This TCR beta chain was recorded in a study of shared clonotypes between healthy human individuals. Germline CDR1 and CDR2: SEHNR and FQNEAQ (reference sequence). The CDR3 loop spans 16 amino acids. V lost 5 bases to trimming and J lost 3 bases; unmatched junction nucleotides: 12. As defined, naive CD8 cells were CD45RO-negative and positively selected for CCR7, with terminally differentiated effector memory CD45RA+ cells excluded. TCRdb's copy holds only in-frame clones and misses some; the assay was immunoSEQ multiplex PCR. The sample holds hundreds of thousands of clones, about 96% seen once. The material sequenced was naive CD8+ T cells sorted from blood. The source is a woman younger than 45 in good health. V is TRBV7-9 and J is TRBJ1-1; 7 nucleotides line up with TRBD1. CDR3 bases: TGTGCCAGCAGCCCCGAAGGGGGCAGTTGGTACACTGAAGCTTTCTTT. Its translation is CASSPEGGSWYTEAFF.